The 16 T cell receptor beta chains given below trace back to one sample, sequenced in a study of blood T cell repertoires in COVID-19. The table came from immunoSEQ multiplex PCR; TCRdb's copy has only in-frame clones and leaves some out. The sample lists 330,000 or so clones, approximately 90% occurring once. The sample consisted of peripheral blood. The receptors stem from a man between 25 and 39 years old with COVID-19, enrolled during active disease.

CDR3: CASSLDRVQETQYF. DNA for the CDR3: TGTGCCAGCAGCTTGGACAGGGTCCAAGAGACCCAGTACTTC. The rearrangement joins TRBV5-8 to TRBJ2-5; a possible D gene is TRBD1 (6 bases). V lost 0 bases and J lost 1, with 7 bases in between. The CDR3 is 14 amino acids. CDR1 and CDR2 (germline): SGHTS, YDEGEE.

The CDR3 reads CASSVVPREGEQFF. The DNA of the CDR3 is TGTGCCAGCAGCGTAGTACCCCGTGAGGGTGAGCAGTTCTTC. This chain joins TRBV9 and TRBJ2-1, with D maybe TRBD2 (5 bases). Germline V CDR1 and CDR2: SGDLS, YYNGEE. The CDR3 length is 14 residues. Trimming left V 0 bases short and J 9 bases short, with 13 bases between.

The chain links TRBV16 to TRBJ2-7; the D gene is possibly TRBD1 (5 bases). The CDR3 has 16 amino acids. Trimming took 2 bases from V and 3 from J, leaving 17 bases between them. Germline V lookup: CDR1 KGHSY, CDR2 FQNENV. The chain's CDR3 is CASSQVDEWQGYEQYF. The CDR3 DNA sequence: TGTGCCAGCAGCCAAGTAGACGAGTGGCAGGGCTACGAGCAGTACTTC.

The chain couples TRBV9 to TRBJ2-1, with 8 bases matching TRBD2. The ends lost 3 bases at V and 7 bases at J; junction bases unmatched: 12. Germline V gives CDR1 SGDLS, CDR2 YYNGEE. This CDR3 is 16 amino acids long. For the CDR3, the DNA is TGTGCCAGCAGCGAGGTGGTAGCGGGACTCCTTAATGAGCAGTTCTTC. Amino acids: CASSEVVAGLLNEQFF.

V is TRBV7-2 and J is TRBJ2-7, with 9 bases that match TRBD2. Germline CDR1 is SGHTA and CDR2 is FQGNSA. The CDR3 loop spans 15 amino acids. The V and J ends lost 3 bases and 3 bases, in that order; junction bases with no gene match: 6. Written as DNA, the CDR3 is TGTGCCAGCAGCTTCGGGCGGGAGGGGTACTACGAGCAGTACTTC. This sequence encodes CASSFGREGYYEQYF. The entire variable domain, with the rest obtained from reference TRBV7-2 and TRBJ2-7, is as follows: GAGVSQSPSNKVTEKGKDVELRCDPISGHTALYWYRQSLGQGLEFLIYFQGNSAPDKSGLPSDRFSAERTGGSVSTLTIQRTQQEDSAVYLCASSFGREGYYEQYFGPGTRLTVT.

The chain joins TRBV7-3 to TRBJ2-5; D is possibly TRBD2 (7 bases). The CDR3 is 15 amino acids. CDR1 and CDR2 from the germline V gene are SGHTA and FQGTGA. The V end was cut by 3 bases, the J end by 1 base, with 12 bases between. The CDR3 DNA is TGTGCCAGCAGCTTTGGCGGGGGCTCCCAAGAGACCCAGTACTTC. Amino acid sequence: CASSFGGGSQETQYF.

This clone was picked up a small number of times. This chain links TRBV7-9 with TRBJ2-1, with TRBD1 as a possible D gene (7 bases). The CDR3 is 13 amino acids. From germline, CDR1 is SEHNR and CDR2 FQNEAQ (reference sequence). Deletions cut 6 bases from V and 10 bases from J, with 16 bases between. CDR3 coding DNA: TGTGCCAGCAGACCAGACAGGGCGGGGGAGCAGTTCTTC. This codes for CASRPDRAGEQFF.

The rearrangement uses TRBV12-3 or TRBV12-4 and TRBJ2-3; no firm D call. The CDR3 is 12 amino acids. Trimming stripped 5 bases from V and 10 bases from J, with 13 bases between. The CDR3 region has the DNA TGTGCCAGCAGTCCTGGTTCGAGAGCGCAGTATTTT. Protein: CASSPGSRAQYF.

The chain couples TRBV3-1 (or the pseudogene TRBV3-2) to TRBJ2-7; D is perhaps TRBD1 (5 bases). The CDR3 is 17 amino acids. Trimming took off 0 bases at V and 6 bases at J, with 21 bases between the two ends. CDR1 is LGHDT, CDR2 YNNKEL, per germline (reference sequence). The DNA for the CDR3 is TGTGCCAGCAGCCAAGATCGCGTGGGGCCCTGGGCCTCCGAGCAGTACTTC. Translating it yields CASSQDRVGPWASEQYF.

The chain combines TRBV5-1 with TRBJ2-5; TRBD1 matches at 8 bases. Per the germline V gene, CDR1 is SGHRS and CDR2 is YFSETQ. This CDR3 is built from 15 residues. The trim removed 3 bases at V and 4 bases at J, leaving 8 bases unmatched. The CDR3 spells CASSSTGTGGETQYF. DNA of the CDR3: TGCGCCAGCAGCTCTACCGGGACAGGCGGAGAGACCCAGTACTTC.

This chain joins TRBV29-1 and TRBJ1-2; the D is unclear. V was cut by 2 bases and J by 4 bases, with 8 bases left in between. Germline-derived CDR1 and CDR2 are SQVTM and ANQGSEA. The CDR3 loop spans 12 amino acids. The DNA of the CDR3 is TGCAGCGTTGAAATTGGAGGCTATGGCTACACCTTC. It specifies CSVEIGGYGYTF.

The chain couples TRBV20-1 to TRBJ2-5, with TRBD2 identical over 7 bases. The CDR3 extends over 13 amino acids. The V gene end was trimmed by 3 bases and the J gene end by 2 bases; junction bases not matched to a gene: 3. Looked up from germline, CDR1 is DFQATT and CDR2 is SNEGSKA (reference sequence). For the CDR3, the DNA is TGCAGTGCTAGTGTACTAGCGCAAGAGACCCAGTACTTC. Amino acid sequence: CSASVLAQETQYF.

This rearrangement joins TRBV24-1 to TRBJ2-1; D may be TRBD2 (5 bases). The CDR3 runs 14 residues. Germline CDR1 and CDR2: KGHDR and SFDVKD. V lost 4 bases, J lost 1 base, and 7 bases lay in between. The CDR3 region has the DNA TGTGCCACCAGTGAACCGGGGTCCTACAATGAGCAGTTCTTC. Residues: CATSEPGSYNEQFF.

The chain employs TRBV7-9 and TRBJ1-1; TRBD1 matches 7 bases. This CDR3 is built from 13 residues. Germline V gene sequence: CDR1 SEHNR, CDR2 FQNEAQ (reference sequence). Germline trimming cut 5 bases from V and 8 bases from J; bases unmatched to any gene: 8. The CDR3 sequence: CASSPPGQPEAFF. CDR3 sequence (DNA): TGTGCCAGCAGCCCTCCGGGACAGCCCGAAGCTTTCTTT.

This clone has only one observation. The chain recombines TRBV6-5 with TRBJ1-2; a possible D gene is TRBD1 (6 bases). V dropped 5 bases and J dropped 6 bases, with 16 bases sitting between them. Germline CDR1 MNHEY, CDR2 SVGAGI. The length of the CDR3 is 14 residues. CDR3 in DNA: TGTGCCAGCAGTCCCACCTCAGGGGCGCATGGCTACACCTTC. Protein sequence: CASSPTSGAHGYTF.

The chain carries TRBV4-3 and TRBJ2-1; D is uncertain. Trimming removed 0 bases at V and 8 bases at J, with 11 bases between. Germline CDR1 LGHNA, CDR2 YSLEER. There are 14 residues in the CDR3. CDR3 DNA sequence: TGCGCCAGCAGCCAAGATGTAACCAGCGATGAGCAGTTCTTC. Protein: CASSQDVTSDEQFF.